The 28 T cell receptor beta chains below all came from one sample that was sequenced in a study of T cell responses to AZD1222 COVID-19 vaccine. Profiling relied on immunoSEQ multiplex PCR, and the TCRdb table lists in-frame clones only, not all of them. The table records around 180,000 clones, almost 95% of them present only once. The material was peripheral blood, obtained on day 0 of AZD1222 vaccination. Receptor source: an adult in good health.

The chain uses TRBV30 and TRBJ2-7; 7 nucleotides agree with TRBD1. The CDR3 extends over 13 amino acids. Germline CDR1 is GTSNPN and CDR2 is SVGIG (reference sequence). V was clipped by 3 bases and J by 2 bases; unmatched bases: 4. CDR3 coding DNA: TGTGCCTGGAGGATCAGGGGGACCTACGAGCAGTACTTC. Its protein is CAWRIRGTYEQYF.

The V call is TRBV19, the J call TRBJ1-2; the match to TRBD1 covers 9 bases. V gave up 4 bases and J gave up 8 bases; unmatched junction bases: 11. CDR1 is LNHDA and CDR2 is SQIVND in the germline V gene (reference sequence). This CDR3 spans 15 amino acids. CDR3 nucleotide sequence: TGTGCCAGTAGTACCCCCGACAGGGGGGCGAGAGGCTACACCTTC. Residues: CASSTPDRGARGYTF.

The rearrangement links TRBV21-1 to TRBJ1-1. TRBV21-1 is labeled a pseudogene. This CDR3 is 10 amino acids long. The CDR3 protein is CASKESEAFF. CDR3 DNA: TGTGCCAGCAAAGAGTCTGAAGCTTTCTTT.

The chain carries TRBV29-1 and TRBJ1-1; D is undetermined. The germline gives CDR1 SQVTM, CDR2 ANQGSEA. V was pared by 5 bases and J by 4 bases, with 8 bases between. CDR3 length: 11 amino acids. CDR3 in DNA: TGCAGCGTTTGGTCGGGCACTGAAGCTTTCTTT. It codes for CSVWSGTEAFF.

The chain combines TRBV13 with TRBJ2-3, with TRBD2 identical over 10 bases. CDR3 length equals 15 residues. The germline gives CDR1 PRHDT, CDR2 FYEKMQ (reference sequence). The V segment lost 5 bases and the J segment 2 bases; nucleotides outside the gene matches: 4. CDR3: CASSPTSGTTDTQYF. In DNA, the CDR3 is TGTGCCAGCAGCCCCACTAGCGGGACCACAGATACGCAGTATTTT.

The CDR3 region has the DNA TGTGCCATCAGCCCCCAAGCTTTCTTT. Translation: CAISPQAFF. The chain employs TRBV10-3 and TRBJ1-1; D is unclear. Germline CDR1 ENHRY, CDR2 SYGVKD. This CDR3 contains 9 residues. Trimming left V 6 bases short and J 9 bases short, with 5 bases between.

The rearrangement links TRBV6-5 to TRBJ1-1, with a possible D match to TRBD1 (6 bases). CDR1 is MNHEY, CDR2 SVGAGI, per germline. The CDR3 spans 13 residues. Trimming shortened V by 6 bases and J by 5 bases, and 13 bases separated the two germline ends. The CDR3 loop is CASRITGWTEAFF. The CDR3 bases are TGTGCCAGCAGGATAACAGGGTGGACTGAAGCTTTCTTT.

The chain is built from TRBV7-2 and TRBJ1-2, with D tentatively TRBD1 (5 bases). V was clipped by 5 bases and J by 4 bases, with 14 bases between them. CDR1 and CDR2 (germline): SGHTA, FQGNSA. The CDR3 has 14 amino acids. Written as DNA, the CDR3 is TGTGCCAGCAGCCTAAACGCAGGGTCCTATGGCTACACCTTC. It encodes CASSLNAGSYGYTF.

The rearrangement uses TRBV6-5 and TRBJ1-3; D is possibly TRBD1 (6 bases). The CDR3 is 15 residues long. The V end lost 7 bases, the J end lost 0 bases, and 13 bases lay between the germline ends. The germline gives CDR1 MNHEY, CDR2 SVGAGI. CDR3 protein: CASTPTGPSGNTIYF. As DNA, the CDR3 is TGTGCCAGCACCCCGACAGGCCCCTCTGGAAACACCATATATTTT.

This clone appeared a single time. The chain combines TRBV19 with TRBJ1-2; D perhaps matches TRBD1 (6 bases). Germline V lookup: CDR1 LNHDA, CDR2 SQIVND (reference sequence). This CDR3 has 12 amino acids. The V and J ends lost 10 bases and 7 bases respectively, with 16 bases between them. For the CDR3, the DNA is TGTGCCACCGCGGACAGAGAGGCTGGCTACACCTTC. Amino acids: CATADREAGYTF.

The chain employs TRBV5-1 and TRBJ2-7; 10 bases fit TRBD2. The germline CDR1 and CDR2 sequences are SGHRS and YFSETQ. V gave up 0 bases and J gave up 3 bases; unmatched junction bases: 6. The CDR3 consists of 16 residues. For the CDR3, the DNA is TGCGCCAGCAGCTTGGAAAGGCTAGCGGGGGACTACGAGCAGTACTTC. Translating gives CASSLERLAGDYEQYF.

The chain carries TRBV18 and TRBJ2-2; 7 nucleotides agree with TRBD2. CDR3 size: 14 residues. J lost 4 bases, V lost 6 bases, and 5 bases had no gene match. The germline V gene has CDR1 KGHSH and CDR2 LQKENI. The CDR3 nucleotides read TGTGCCAGCTCGCCCGGGACTACCACCGGGGAGCTGTTTTTT. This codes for CASSPGTTTGELFF.

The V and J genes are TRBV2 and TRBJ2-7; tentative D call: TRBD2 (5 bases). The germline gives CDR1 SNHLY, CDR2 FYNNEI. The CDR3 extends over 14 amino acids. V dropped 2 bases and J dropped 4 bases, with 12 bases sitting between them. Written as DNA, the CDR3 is TGTGCCAGCAGTGAAATCGGGATTAAGTACGAGCAGTACTTC. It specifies CASSEIGIKYEQYF.

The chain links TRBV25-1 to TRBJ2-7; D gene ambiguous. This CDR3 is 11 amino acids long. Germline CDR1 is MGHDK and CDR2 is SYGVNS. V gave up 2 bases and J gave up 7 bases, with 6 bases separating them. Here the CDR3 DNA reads TGTGCCAGCAGTGAAGGGTGGGAGCAGTACTTC. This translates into CASSEGWEQYF.

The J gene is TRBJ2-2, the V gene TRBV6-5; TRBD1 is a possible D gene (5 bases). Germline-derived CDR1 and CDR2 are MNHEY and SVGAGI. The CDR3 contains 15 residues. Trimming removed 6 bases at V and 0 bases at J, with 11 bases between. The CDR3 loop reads CASRLDRSNTGELFF. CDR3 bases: TGTGCCAGCAGACTTGACAGATCGAACACCGGGGAGCTGTTTTTT.

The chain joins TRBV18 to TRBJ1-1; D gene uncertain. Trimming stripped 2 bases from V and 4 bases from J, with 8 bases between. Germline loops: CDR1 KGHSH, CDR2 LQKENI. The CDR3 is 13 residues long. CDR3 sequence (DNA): TGTGCCAGCTCACCAGAGGGCCGCACTGAAGCTTTCTTT. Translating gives CASSPEGRTEAFF.

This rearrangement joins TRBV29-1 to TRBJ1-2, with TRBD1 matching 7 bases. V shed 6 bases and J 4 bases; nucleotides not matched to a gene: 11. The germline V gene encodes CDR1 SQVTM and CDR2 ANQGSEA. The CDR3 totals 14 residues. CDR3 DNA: TGCAGCGTGTCGATGACAGGGTCCCTCTATGGCTACACCTTC. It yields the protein CSVSMTGSLYGYTF.

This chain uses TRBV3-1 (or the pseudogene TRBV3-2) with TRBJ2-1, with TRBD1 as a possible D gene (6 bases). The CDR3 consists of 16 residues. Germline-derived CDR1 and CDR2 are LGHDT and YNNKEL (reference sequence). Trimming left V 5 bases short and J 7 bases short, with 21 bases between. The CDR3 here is CASSSTILTGRNEQFF. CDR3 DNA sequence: TGTGCCAGCAGCTCAACAATATTAACAGGGCGGAATGAGCAGTTCTTC.

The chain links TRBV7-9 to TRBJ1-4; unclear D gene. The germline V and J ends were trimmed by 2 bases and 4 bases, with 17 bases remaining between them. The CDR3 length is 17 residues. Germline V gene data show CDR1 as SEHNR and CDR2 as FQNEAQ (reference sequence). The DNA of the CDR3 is TGTGCCAGCAGCTTAAACCCCACGCTGGGTCGTAATGAAAAACTGTTTTTT. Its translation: CASSLNPTLGRNEKLFF.

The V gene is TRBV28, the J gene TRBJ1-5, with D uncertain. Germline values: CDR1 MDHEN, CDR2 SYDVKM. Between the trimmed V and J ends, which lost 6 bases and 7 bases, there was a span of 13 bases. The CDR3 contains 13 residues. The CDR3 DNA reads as TGTGCCAGCAGGAGAAAGGGTGGACAGCCCCAGCATTTT. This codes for CASRRKGGQPQHF.

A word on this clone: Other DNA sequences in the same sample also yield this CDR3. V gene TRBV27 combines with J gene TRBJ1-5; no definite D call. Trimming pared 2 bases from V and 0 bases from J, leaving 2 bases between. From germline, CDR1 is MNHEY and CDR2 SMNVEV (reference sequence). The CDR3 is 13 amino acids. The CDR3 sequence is CASSLGSNQPQHF. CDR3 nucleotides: TGTGCCAGCAGTTTAGGTAGCAATCAGCCCCAGCATTTT.

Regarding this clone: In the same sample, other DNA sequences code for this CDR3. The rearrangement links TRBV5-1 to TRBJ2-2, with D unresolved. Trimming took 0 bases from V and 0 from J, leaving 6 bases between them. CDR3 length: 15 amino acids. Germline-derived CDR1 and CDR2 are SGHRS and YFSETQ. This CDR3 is CASSLGGTNTGELFF. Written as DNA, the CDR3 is TGCGCCAGCAGCTTGGGGGGTACGAACACCGGGGAGCTGTTTTTT.

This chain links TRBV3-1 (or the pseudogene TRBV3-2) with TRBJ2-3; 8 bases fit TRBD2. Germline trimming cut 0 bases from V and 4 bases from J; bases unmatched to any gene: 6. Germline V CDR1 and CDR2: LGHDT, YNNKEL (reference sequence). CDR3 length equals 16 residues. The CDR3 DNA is TGTGCCAGCAGCCAAGATTTCGGGAGGGCCTCAGATACGCAGTATTTT. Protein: CASSQDFGRASDTQYF.

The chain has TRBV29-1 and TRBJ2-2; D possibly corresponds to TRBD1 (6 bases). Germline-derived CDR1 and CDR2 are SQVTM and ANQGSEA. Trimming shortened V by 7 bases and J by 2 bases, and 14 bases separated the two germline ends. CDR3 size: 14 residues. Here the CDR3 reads CSGTGSPNTGELFF. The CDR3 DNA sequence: TGCAGCGGTACAGGGTCCCCAAACACCGGGGAGCTGTTTTTT.

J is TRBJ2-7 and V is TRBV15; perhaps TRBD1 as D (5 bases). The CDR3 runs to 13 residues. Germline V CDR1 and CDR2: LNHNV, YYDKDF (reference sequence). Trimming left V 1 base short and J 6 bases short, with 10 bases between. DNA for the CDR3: TGTGCCACCAGCAGAGTTGTGGGGCGCGAGCAGTACTTC. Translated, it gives CATSRVVGREQYF.

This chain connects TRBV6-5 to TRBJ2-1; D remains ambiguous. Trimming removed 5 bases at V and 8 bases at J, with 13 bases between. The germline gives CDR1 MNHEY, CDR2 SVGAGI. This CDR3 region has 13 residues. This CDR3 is CASSPPVGDEQFF. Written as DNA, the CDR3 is TGTGCCAGCAGTCCCCCCGTTGGGGATGAGCAGTTCTTC.

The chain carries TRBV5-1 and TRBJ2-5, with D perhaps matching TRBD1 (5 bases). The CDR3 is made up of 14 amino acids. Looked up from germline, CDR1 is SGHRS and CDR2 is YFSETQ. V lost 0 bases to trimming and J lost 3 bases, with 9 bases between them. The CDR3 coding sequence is TGCGCCAGCAGCTTGGCCAGGGTGGAAGAGACCCAGTACTTC. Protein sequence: CASSLARVEETQYF.

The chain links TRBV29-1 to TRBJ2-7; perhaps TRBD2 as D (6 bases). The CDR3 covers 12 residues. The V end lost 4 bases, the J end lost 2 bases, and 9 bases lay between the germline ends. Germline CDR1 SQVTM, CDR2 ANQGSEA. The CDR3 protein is CSVAPGAYEQYF. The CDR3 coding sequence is TGCAGCGTTGCCCCGGGGGCCTACGAGCAGTACTTC.